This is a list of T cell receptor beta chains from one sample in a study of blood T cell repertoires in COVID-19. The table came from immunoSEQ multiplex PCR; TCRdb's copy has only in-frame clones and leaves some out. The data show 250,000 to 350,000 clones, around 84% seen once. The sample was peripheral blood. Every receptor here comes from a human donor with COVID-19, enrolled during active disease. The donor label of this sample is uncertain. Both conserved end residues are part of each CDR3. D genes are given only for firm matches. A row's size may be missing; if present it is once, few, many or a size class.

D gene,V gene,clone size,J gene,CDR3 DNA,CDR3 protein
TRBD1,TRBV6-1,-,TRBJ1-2,TGTGCCAGCAGTGAAGGTTTAGGTGGGACAGCCTATGGCTACACCTTC,CASSEGLGGTAYGYTF
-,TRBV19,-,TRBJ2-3,TGTGCCAGTAGTCCCGACCCGGGGACAGATACGCAGTATTTT,CASSPDPGTDTQYF
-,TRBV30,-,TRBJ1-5,TGTGCCTGGAACCGGGGGGGGTCAAATCAGCCCCAGCATTTT,CAWNRGGSNQPQHF
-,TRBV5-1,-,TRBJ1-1,TGCGCCAGCAGCTTGGCCGGGAGGGAAACTGAAGCTTTCTTT,CASSLAGRETEAFF
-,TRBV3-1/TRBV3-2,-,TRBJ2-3,TGTGCCAGCGGAGGGACAGATACGCAGTATTTT,CASGGTDTQYF
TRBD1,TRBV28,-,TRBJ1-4,TGTGCCAGCTGGACAGGGGGTGGTAATGAAAAACTGTTTTTT,CASWTGGGNEKLFF
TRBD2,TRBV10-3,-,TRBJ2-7,TGTGCCATCAGTGTAGGACTAGCGGGAGGGACCTACGAGCAGTACTTC,CAISVGLAGGTYEQYF
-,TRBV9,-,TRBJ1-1,TGTGCCAGCAGCGTAGCGTCCAATTTAGGGGCACGGACTGAAGCTTTCTTT,CASSVASNLGARTEAFF
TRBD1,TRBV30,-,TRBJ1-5,TGTGCCTGGGAGGACAGGGGGGACCAGCCCCAGCATTTT,CAWEDRGDQPQHF
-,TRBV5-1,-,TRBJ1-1,TGCGCCAGCAGCTTGCTAGACACTGAAGCTTTCTTT,CASSLLDTEAFF
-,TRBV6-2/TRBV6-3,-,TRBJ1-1,TGTGCCAGCAGCTTAGTGAACACTGAAGCTTTCTTT,CASSLVNTEAFF
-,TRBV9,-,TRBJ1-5,TGTGCCAGCAGCGTAGGGCAGGCGAATCAGCCCCAGCATTTT,CASSVGQANQPQHF
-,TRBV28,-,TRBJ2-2,TGTGCCAGCCACGCCTGGCAGGGGTTGACCGGGGAGCTGTTTTTT,CASHAWQGLTGELFF
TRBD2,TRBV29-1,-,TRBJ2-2,TGCAGCGTCTGGACTAGCGGGAGCTCCGGGGAGCTGTTTTTT,CSVWTSGSSGELFF
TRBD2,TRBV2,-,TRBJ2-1,TGTGCCAGTGGGATTGGACTAGCCTTTAATGAGCAGTTCTTC,CASGIGLAFNEQFF
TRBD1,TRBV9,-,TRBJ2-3,TGTGCCAGCAGCGCCGCTCTGACAGGGGCTTTAGATACGCAGTATTTT,CASSAALTGALDTQYF
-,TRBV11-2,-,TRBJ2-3,TGTGCCAGCAGCCGTGGACAGCCGGCAGATACGCAGTATTTT,CASSRGQPADTQYF
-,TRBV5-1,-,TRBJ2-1,TGCGCCAGCAGCGATAAGCGGTCCAACCCCTACAATGAGCAGTTCTTC,CASSDKRSNPYNEQFF
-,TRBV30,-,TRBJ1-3,TGTGCCTGGAGCGCTGCCAGGAACACCATATATTTT,CAWSAARNTIYF
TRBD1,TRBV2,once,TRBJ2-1,TGTGCCAGCAGTGAAGCGCTAGGGACAGGACACAATGAGCAGTTCTTC,CASSEALGTGHNEQFF
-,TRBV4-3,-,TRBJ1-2,TGCGCCAGCAGCCAAGGACAGGCCTTTGGCTACACCTTC,CASSQGQAFGYTF
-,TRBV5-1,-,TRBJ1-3,TGCGCCAGCAGCCAGGACAGTCGCTCTGGAAACACCATATATTTT,CASSQDSRSGNTIYF
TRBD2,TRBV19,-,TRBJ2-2,TGTGCCAGTGGGGTCGCTAGCGGGAATGGTGGCGGGGAGCTGTTTTTT,CASGVASGNGGGELFF
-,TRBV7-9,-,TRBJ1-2,TGTGCCAGCAGCCTTTCGCAGGGCTATGGCTACACCTTC,CASSLSQGYGYTF
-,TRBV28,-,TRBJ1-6,TGTGCCAGCAGTCTTCCCGGGAGCTCCTATAATTCACCCCTCCACTTT,CASSLPGSSYNSPLHF
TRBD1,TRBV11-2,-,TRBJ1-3,TGTGCCAGCAGCTCGCCCCAGGGACAGAACTCGAGAAACACCATATATTTT,CASSSPQGQNSRNTIYF
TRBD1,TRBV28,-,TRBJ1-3,TGTGCCAGCAGCAGACAGGGGGGCGGAAACACCATATATTTT,CASSRQGGGNTIYF
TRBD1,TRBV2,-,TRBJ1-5,TGTGCCAGCGAGGGGGCAAGCAATCAGCCCCAGCATTTT,CASEGASNQPQHF
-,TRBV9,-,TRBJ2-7,TGTGCCAGCAGCGCAGACGGGACAAACACGATGGCCTACGAGCAGTACTTC,CASSADGTNTMAYEQYF
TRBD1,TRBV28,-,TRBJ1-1,TGTGCCAGCAGCTCCGGACAGGGGAAAGCTTTCTTT,CASSSGQGKAFF
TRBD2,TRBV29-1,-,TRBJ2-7,TGCAGCGTGGGGACTAGCGCCTCCACCGAGCAGTACTTC,CSVGTSASTEQYF
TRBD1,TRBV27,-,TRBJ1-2,TGTGCCAGCCGCACCGGGACAGGGGGTGTCTATGGCTACACCTTC,CASRTGTGGVYGYTF
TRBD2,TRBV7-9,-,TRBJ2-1,TGTGCCAGCAGCTTTACCTCTCCAGCGGGGGGTGGGTCCTACAATGAGCAGTTCTTC,CASSFTSPAGGGSYNEQFF
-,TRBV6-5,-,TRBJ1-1,TGTGCCAGCAACCCAGGACAGTTCATGAACACTGAAGCTTTCTTT,CASNPGQFMNTEAFF
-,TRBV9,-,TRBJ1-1,TGTGCCAGCAGCGTAGTGGGAGGGGTGGAAGCTTTCTTT,CASSVVGGVEAFF
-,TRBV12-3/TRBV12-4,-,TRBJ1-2,TGTGCCAGCAGTTTAGCACTAGGCAGGCTCGACACCTTC,CASSLALGRLDTF
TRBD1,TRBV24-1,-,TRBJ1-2,TGTGCCACCAGTGATCCGGACAGGAACTATGGCTACACCTTC,CATSDPDRNYGYTF
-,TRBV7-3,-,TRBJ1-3,TGTGCCAGCAGCTCAAGAGGAGGAAACACCATATATTTT,CASSSRGGNTIYF
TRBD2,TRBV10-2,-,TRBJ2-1,TGCGCCAGCAGTGAGTCGAGGGCAAGCGGGAGAAGGTATGAGCAGTTCTTC,CASSESRASGRRYEQFF
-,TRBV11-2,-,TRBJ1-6,TGTGCCAGCAGCAACCAGGGCCATCAAGACACTTCACCCCTCCACTTT,CASSNQGHQDTSPLHF
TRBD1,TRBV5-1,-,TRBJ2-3,TGCGCCAGCAGCGACCAGGGGGACCCGAGCACAGATACGCAGTATTTT,CASSDQGDPSTDTQYF
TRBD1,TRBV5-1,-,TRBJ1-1,TGCGCCAGCAGCTTCCGACAGGGACCTATGAACACTGAAGCTTTCTTT,CASSFRQGPMNTEAFF
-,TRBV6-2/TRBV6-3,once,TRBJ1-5,TGTGCCAGCACCCCTAACAGGGGCAATCAGCCCCAGCATTTT,CASTPNRGNQPQHF
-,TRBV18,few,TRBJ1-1,TGTGCCAGCTCACCACCCACAGGGAGACACACTGAAGCTTTCTTT,CASSPPTGRHTEAFF
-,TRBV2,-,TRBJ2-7,TGTGCCAGCAGTGACCCGGACAGCCTTAACTACGAGCAGTACTTC,CASSDPDSLNYEQYF
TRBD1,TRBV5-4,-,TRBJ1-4,TGTGCCAGCAGCTCCCGGGACAGGGTCGGGGAAGACGAAAAACTGTTTTTT,CASSSRDRVGEDEKLFF
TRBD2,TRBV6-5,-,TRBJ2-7,TGTGCCAGCACCACGACTAGCGGTAGCTCCTACGAGCAGTACTTC,CASTTTSGSSYEQYF
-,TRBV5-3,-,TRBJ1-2,TGTGCCAGAAGCTTGAGGGCGGGTCAGGCTAACTATGGCTACACCTTC,CARSLRAGQANYGYTF
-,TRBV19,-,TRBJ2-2,TGTGCCAGTAGTATTCCCCCCCGGACAGTCGGCACCGGGGAGCTGTTTTTT,CASSIPPRTVGTGELFF
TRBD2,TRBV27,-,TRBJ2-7,TGTGCCAGCAGTTTAGCGGGAGGGGAGCAGTACTTC,CASSLAGGEQYF
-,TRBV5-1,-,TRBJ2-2,TGCGCCAGCAGCTTGGGTGGCGGGTACACCGGGGAGCTGTTTTTT,CASSLGGGYTGELFF
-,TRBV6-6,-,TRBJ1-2,TGTGCCAGCAGTTACTTTCCTTCGGCCGGGAGGGGCTACACCTTC,CASSYFPSAGRGYTF
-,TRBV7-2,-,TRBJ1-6,TGTGCCAGCAGCCAGATCTATAATTCACCCCTCCACTTT,CASSQIYNSPLHF
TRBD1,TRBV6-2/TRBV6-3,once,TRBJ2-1,TGTGCCAGCAGCCCCACCCGGACAGGGGGGGATGAGCAGTTCTTC,CASSPTRTGGDEQFF
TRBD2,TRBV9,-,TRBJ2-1,TGTGCCAGCAGCTTGGCGATAGCGGGACCGTACAATGAGCAGTTCTTC,CASSLAIAGPYNEQFF
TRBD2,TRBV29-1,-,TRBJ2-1,TGCAGCGTTGGGGGACTAGCGGCCTCCTACAATGAGCAGTTCTTC,CSVGGLAASYNEQFF
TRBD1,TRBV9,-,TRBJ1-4,TGTGCCAGCAGCGTCGGACAGGGTAATGAAAAACTGTTTTTT,CASSVGQGNEKLFF
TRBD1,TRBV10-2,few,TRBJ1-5,TGCGCCAGCGGGACAGGGCTTTATAGCAATCAGCCCCAGCATTTT,CASGTGLYSNQPQHF
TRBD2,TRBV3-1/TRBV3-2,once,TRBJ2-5,TGTGCCAGCAGCCAAGGGCTAGCGGGAGCTGAGACCCAGTACTTC,CASSQGLAGAETQYF
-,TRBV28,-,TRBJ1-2,TGTGCCAGCAGTGACACGAACCAGGGCTACACCTTC,CASSDTNQGYTF